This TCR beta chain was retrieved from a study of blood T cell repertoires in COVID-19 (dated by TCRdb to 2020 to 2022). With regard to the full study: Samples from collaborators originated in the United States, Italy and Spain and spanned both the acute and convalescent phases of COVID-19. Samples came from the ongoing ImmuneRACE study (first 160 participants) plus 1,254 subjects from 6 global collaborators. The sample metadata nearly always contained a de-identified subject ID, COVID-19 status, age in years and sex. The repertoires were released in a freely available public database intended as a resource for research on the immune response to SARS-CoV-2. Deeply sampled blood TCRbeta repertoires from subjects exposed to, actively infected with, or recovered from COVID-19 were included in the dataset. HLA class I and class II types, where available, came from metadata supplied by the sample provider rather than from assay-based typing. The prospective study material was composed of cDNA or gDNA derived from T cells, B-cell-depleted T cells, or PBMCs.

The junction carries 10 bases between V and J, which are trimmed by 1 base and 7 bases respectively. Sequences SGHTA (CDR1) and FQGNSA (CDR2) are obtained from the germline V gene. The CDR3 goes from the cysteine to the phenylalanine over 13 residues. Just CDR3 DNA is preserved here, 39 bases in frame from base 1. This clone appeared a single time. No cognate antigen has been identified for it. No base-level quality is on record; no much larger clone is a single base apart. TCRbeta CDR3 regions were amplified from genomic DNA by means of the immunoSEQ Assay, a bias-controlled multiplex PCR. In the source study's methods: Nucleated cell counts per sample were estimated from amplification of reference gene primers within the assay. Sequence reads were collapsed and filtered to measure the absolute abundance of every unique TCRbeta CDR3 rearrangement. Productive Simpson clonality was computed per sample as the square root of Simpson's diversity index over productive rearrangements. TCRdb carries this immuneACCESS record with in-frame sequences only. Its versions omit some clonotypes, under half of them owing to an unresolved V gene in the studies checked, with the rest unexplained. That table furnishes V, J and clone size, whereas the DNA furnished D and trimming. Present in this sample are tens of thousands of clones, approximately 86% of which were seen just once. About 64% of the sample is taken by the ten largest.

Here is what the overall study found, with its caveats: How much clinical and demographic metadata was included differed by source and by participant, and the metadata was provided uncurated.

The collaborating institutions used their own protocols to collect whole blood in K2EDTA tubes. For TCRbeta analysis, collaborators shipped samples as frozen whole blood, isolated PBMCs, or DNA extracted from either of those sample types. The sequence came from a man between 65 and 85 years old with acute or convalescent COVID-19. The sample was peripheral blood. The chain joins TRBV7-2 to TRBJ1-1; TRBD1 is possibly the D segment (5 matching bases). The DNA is TGTGCCAGCAGCTTAGAACGGGGACTTGAAGCTTTCTTT. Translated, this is CASSLERGLEAFF.